This TCR beta chain was identified in a study of T cell repertoires in cytomegalovirus infection. Concerning this clonotype itself: Antigen unknown.

Germline CDR1 SGHVT, CDR2 SQSDAQ. CDR3 length: 14 residues. The V and J ends lost 0 bases and 8 bases respectively, with 11 bases between them. TCRdb reprocessed the reads via MiXCR and lists one record per CDR3 protein. The table includes some 920,000 distinct CDR3 sequences, 31% detected once. The sample in question was cultured CD8+ T cells from PBMCs, obtained from culture after CMV antigen stimulation. The chain recombines TRBV7-4 with TRBJ2-1; no reliable D call. This TCR was recovered from a human donor in good health (CMV status not recorded). Some clones in this sample may be carry-over from other donors' samples. CDR3 in amino acids: CASSLALENDEQFF. CDR3 bases: TGTGCCAGCAGCTTAGCGCTGGAAAACGATGAGCAGTTCTTC.